This TCR beta chain was found in a study of cytomegalovirus exposure and HLA in healthy donors. Whole-study findings and limits: A later analysis found that most CMV-associated TCR beta chains appeared HLA-restricted. Prior analysis indicated that the majority of TCR beta V segments exhibited productivity approximately 87% or approximately 30% of the time. A later analysis linked a missense DCLRE1C variant to TCR beta V- and J-gene trimming. The listing of some 170 TCR beta chains classed them as cytomegalovirus-associated.

The CDR3 sequence is 14 residues long. Germline CDR1 is KGHSH and CDR2 is LQKENI. Between the trimmed V and J ends, which lost 3 bases and 6 bases, there was a span of 12 bases. As to this clone: Its antigen is unidentified.

Primers for the PCR totalled 60 Vbeta and 13 Jbeta. Here immunoSEQ multiplex PCR was the method, and the copy in TCRdb shows in-frame clones only, minus some. The table shows 110,000 to 150,000 clones, with around 77% occurring only once. This chain connects TRBV18 to TRBJ1-3, with D perhaps matching TRBD1 (5 bases). The specimen sequenced was PBMCs. The receptor's source is a woman aged 45-60 years in good health and CMV-seronegative. In DNA, the CDR3 is TGTGCCAGCTCACCGTCAGGGATTGAAAACACCATATATTTT. Its translation is CASSPSGIENTIYF.